The clone carrying this TCR beta chain occurred many times. Its antigen remains unidentified. The CDR3 regions of TCR beta were amplified from RNA transcripts. An initial round of RT-PCR targeting the TCR CDR3 relied on the HTBI primer set. TCRdb called the multiplex PCR reads again in MiXCR, with one record for every CDR3 protein. Found here are 300,000 to 400,000 distinct CDR3 sequences, about 14% of them singletons; the top ten hold around a fifth. This entry belongs to a study of T cells in Graves' hyperthyroidism and ophthalmopathy. CDR3 size: 12 residues. V shed 2 bases and J shed 4 bases, with 8 bases lying between them. The germline V gene encodes CDR1 DFQATT and CDR2 SNEGSKA (reference sequence). Study-wide results and caveats: The majority of expanded thyroid clonotypes above 0.001 also appeared in blood.

This receptor was obtained from a woman in her 30s with Graves' ophthalmopathy. Sequenced sample: blood. The chain carries TRBV20-1 and TRBJ1-1; D not certain. CDR3 in DNA: TGCAGTGCTAGATCTGGGTTCACTGAAGCTTTCTTT. Translation: CSARSGFTEAFF.